This passage covers 23 T cell receptor beta chains from one sample sequenced in a study of blood T cell repertoires in COVID-19. Only in-frame clones appear in the TCRdb table, and some are missing; sequencing was by immunoSEQ multiplex PCR. The profile shows under 300,000 clones, approximately 84% of them singletons. Sequenced sample: peripheral blood. Receptor source: a man aged 50 to 59 with acute or convalescent COVID-19.

This clone was detected once. The chain joins TRBV27 to TRBJ1-6, with 10 bases aligning to TRBD1. The CDR3 is made up of 16 amino acids. Germline CDR1 is MNHEY and CDR2 is SMNVEV (reference sequence). The V gene end was trimmed by 3 bases and the J gene end by 10 bases; junction bases not matched to a gene: 9. The CDR3 here is CASSLIPGTGVSPLHF. Here the CDR3 DNA reads TGTGCCAGCAGTTTGATTCCCGGGACAGGGGTATCACCCCTCCACTTT.

The chain recombines TRBV11-2 with TRBJ1-2; 8 bases map to TRBD1. CDR1 SGHAT and CDR2 FQNNGV come from the germline V gene. Trimming cost V 0 bases and J 6 bases; bases outside gene matches: 0. The CDR3 is 13 residues long. CDR3 amino acids: CASSLDRGHGYTF. CDR3 coding DNA: TGTGCCAGCAGCTTAGACAGGGGGCATGGCTACACCTTC.

The chain joins TRBV11-3 to TRBJ2-7; D uncertain. Germline CDR1 SGHNT, CDR2 YENEEA. This CDR3 comprises 12 residues. Trimming shortened V by 5 bases and J by 4 bases, and 9 bases separated the two germline ends. DNA of the CDR3: TGTGCCAGCAGCATCATGAGTTACGAGCAGTACTTC. Its protein product is CASSIMSYEQYF.

The CDR3 bases are TGTGCCAGCACAGGGATTCCCTACGAGCAGTACTTC. It encodes CASTGIPYEQYF. The chain combines TRBV12-3 or TRBV12-4 with TRBJ2-7, with D maybe TRBD1 (5 bases). CDR3 size: 12 residues. V lost 7 bases and J 2 bases, leaving 9 bases between the germline ends.

The CDR3 spells CASYKGVGQNTEAFF. CDR3 nucleotide sequence: TGTGCCAGTTATAAGGGGGTCGGGCAAAACACTGAAGCTTTCTTT. The chain employs TRBV6-5 and TRBJ1-1; tentative D call: TRBD1 (6 bases). The CDR3 extends over 15 amino acids. CDR1 MNHEY and CDR2 SVGAGI come from the germline V gene. Trimming took 9 bases from V and 2 from J, leaving 19 bases between them.

V gene TRBV5-4 combines with J gene TRBJ1-3, with D hard to call. The CDR3 is 15 residues long. V gave up 4 bases and J gave up 6 bases, with 17 bases separating them. The germline V gene encodes CDR1 SGHNT and CDR2 YYREEE (reference sequence). The CDR3 is CASSNYKSGENTIYF. CDR3 in DNA: TGTGCCAGCAGCAACTATAAATCCGGCGAAAACACCATATATTTT.

V usage is TRBV5-1 and J usage is TRBJ2-7, with 8 bases matching TRBD2. Germline V gene sequence: CDR1 SGHRS, CDR2 YFSETQ. This CDR3 has 15 amino acids. Trimming removed 2 bases from V and 3 bases from J; junction bases left unmatched: 7. The CDR3 loop reads CASSFGLAGNYEQYF. DNA for the CDR3: TGCGCCAGCAGCTTCGGGCTAGCGGGCAACTACGAGCAGTACTTC. The whole variable domain, filled in from reference TRBV5-1 and TRBJ2-7, reads KAGVTQTPRYLIKTRGQQVTLSCSPISGHRSVSWYQQTPGQGLQFLFEYFSETQRNKGNFPGRFSGRQFSNSRSEMNVSTLELGDSALYLCASSFGLAGNYEQYFGPGTRLTVT.

The chain recombines TRBV10-3 with TRBJ2-5; D perhaps matches TRBD2 (6 bases). Germline V gene sequence: CDR1 ENHRY, CDR2 SYGVKD. The CDR3 has 14 residues. With 4 bases removed from V and 3 bases from J, the gap between germline ends came to 12 bases. The DNA of the CDR3 is TGTGCCATCAGTGCACGCCGGGAGAAAGAGACCCAGTACTTC. This gives the protein CAISARREKETQYF.

The J gene is TRBJ2-1, the V gene TRBV28; TRBD1 matches 9 bases. The CDR3 loop spans 15 amino acids. Per germline, CDR1 MDHEN and CDR2 SYDVKM. Trimming took 4 bases from V and 6 from J; bases not matched to a gene: 7. The CDR3 coding sequence is TGTGCCAGCAGTTCCGGGACAGGGCTGGGCAATGAGCAGTTCTTC. The encoded protein is CASSSGTGLGNEQFF.

The rearrangement links TRBV12-5 to TRBJ1-1; 7 positions match TRBD1. Trimming removed 6 bases from V and 4 bases from J; junction bases left unmatched: 5. From germline, CDR1 is LGHNT and CDR2 FRNRAP. This CDR3 has 13 amino acids. This CDR3 reads CASGSDRATEAFF. The CDR3 region has the DNA TGTGCTAGTGGATCCGACAGGGCCACTGAAGCTTTCTTT.

This clone showed up many times. V is TRBV7-9 and J is TRBJ2-3, with a possible D match to TRBD2 (5 bases). Deletions cut 1 base from V and 6 bases from J, with 20 bases between. Per the germline V gene, CDR1 is SEHNR and CDR2 is FQNEAQ (reference sequence). The CDR3 runs to 17 residues. CDR3 DNA: TGTGCCAGCAGCTTAGGGGTTTCAGCGGCCCTGGGGGATACGCAGTATTTT. This codes for CASSLGVSAALGDTQYF.

CDR3: CASSQVPGNTEAFF. DNA for the CDR3: TGTGCCAGCAGCCAAGTTCCAGGGAACACTGAAGCTTTCTTT. The V call is TRBV3-1 (or the pseudogene TRBV3-2), the J call TRBJ1-1; no clear D. The V end lost 1 base, the J end lost 1 base, and 7 bases lay between the germline ends. This CDR3 has 14 residues. Germline CDR1 is LGHDT and CDR2 is YNNKEL (reference sequence).

This sequence joins TRBV27 and TRBJ1-5; D uncertain. The V gene's germline CDR1 is MNHEY and CDR2 SMNVEV (reference sequence). V was pared by 4 bases and J by 6 bases, with 16 bases between. The CDR3 length is 15 residues. The CDR3 is CASSSSGVGIQPQHF. As DNA, the CDR3 is TGTGCCAGCAGTTCGTCCGGGGTTGGGATTCAGCCCCAGCATTTT.

The chain carries TRBV6-4 and TRBJ1-6; weak D call: TRBD1 (6 bases). This CDR3 region has 15 residues. From germline, CDR1 is MRHNA and CDR2 SNTAGT. V shed 0 bases and J shed 7 bases, with 10 bases lying between them. The CDR3 protein is CASSDSNQGNSPLHF. In DNA, the CDR3 is TGTGCCAGCAGTGACTCGAACCAGGGGAATTCACCCCTCCACTTT.

A remark on this clone: A read error may account for a junction end that differs from germline. The chain joins TRBV7-7 to TRBJ2-7, with TRBD1 matching 10 bases. Germline V gene lookup returns CDR1 SSHAT and CDR2 FNYEAQ (reference sequence). The CDR3 covers 15 residues. CDR3 nucleotide sequence: TGTGCTAGCAGCTTAGGGGGACAGGGGTTTAACGAGCAGTACTTC. Protein: CASSLGGQGFNEQYF.

The chain has TRBV12-3 or TRBV12-4 and TRBJ1-1; a possible D gene is TRBD1 (6 bases). V lost 4 bases, J lost 1 base, and 7 bases lay in between. The CDR3 is made up of 13 amino acids. CDR3 sequence (DNA): TGTGCCAGCAGTTGGGGACAGAACACTGAAGCTTTCTTT. The encoded protein is CASSWGQNTEAFF.

The V gene is TRBV9, the J gene TRBJ2-7; D unresolved. V dropped 2 bases and J dropped 5 bases, with 5 bases sitting between them. The CDR3 has 11 residues. Germline assignment: CDR1 SGDLS and CDR2 YYNGEE. CDR3 in DNA: TGTGCCAGCAGCGTCAATGACGAGCAGTACTTC. Translation gives CASSVNDEQYF.

The chain employs TRBV12-3 or TRBV12-4 and TRBJ1-3; D perhaps matches TRBD1 (6 bases). The CDR3 runs to 13 residues. The V end lost 6 bases, the J end lost 7 bases, and 13 bases lay between the germline ends. CDR3 sequence reads: CASRLQGRNTIYF. CDR3 DNA: TGTGCCAGCAGGCTACAGGGTAGGAACACCATATATTTT.

The rearrangement uses TRBV6-5 and TRBJ1-2; 12 bases are a match to TRBD1. CDR1 and CDR2 from the germline V gene are MNHEY and SVGAGI. The CDR3 covers 13 residues. Trimming cost V 5 bases and J 12 bases; bases outside gene matches: 7. The CDR3 is CASSKPGQGAHTF. For the CDR3, the DNA is TGTGCCAGCAGTAAACCGGGACAGGGGGCCCACACCTTC.

This clone came up many times. This chain links TRBV7-9 with TRBJ2-1; D is perhaps TRBD1 (6 bases). Per the germline V gene, CDR1 is SEHNR and CDR2 is FQNEAQ (reference sequence). The CDR3 runs 15 residues. The V end lost 5 bases, the J end lost 0 bases, and 11 bases lay between the germline ends. CDR3 region: CASSLWTDSYNEQFF. DNA for the CDR3: TGTGCCAGCAGCCTCTGGACAGACTCCTACAATGAGCAGTTCTTC.

This clone has a handful of counts. The chain employs TRBV28 and TRBJ1-3; 7 nucleotides line up with TRBD1. The germline V gene encodes CDR1 MDHEN and CDR2 SYDVKM. The CDR3 runs to 14 residues. V lost 4 bases, J lost 2 bases, and 2 bases stayed unmatched. The CDR3, as DNA: TGTGCCAGCAGTTCCGGGACAGCTGGAAACACCATATATTTT. Its protein is CASSSGTAGNTIYF.

The J gene is TRBJ2-1, the V gene TRBV5-1, with 14 nucleotides matching TRBD2. CDR3 length: 16 residues. Germline V gene data show CDR1 as SGHRS and CDR2 as YFSETQ. J was trimmed by 7 bases and V by 4 bases; bases with no gene match: 7. CDR3 DNA sequence: TGCGCCAGCAGCCCCGTGGGACTAGCGGGAGTTAATGAGCAGTTCTTC. Translating gives CASSPVGLAGVNEQFF.

This clone appeared once. The V and J genes are TRBV9 and TRBJ2-1; the D is unclear. The ends were cut back, 0 bases at V and 2 bases at J, with 9 bases in the middle. The CDR3 has 15 residues. CDR1 and CDR2 from the germline V gene are SGDLS and YYNGEE. CDR3 protein: CASSVDPSAYNEQFF. Here the CDR3 DNA reads TGTGCCAGCAGCGTAGACCCCAGCGCCTACAATGAGCAGTTCTTC. The variable domain in full, with the rest retrieved from reference TRBV9 and TRBJ2-1, is DSGVTQTPKHLITATGQRVTLRCSPRSGDLSVYWYQQSLDQGLQFLIQYYNGEERAKGNILERFSAQQFPDLHSELNLSSLELGDSALYFCASSVDPSAYNEQFFGPGTRLTVL.